This T cell receptor beta chain was identified during a study of T cell responses to AZD1222 COVID-19 vaccine. Study-level results: An increase in Spike-specific TCR breadth and depth was observed after two AZD1222 doses. Among AZD1222 vaccinees, only six or seven were seropositive at baseline.

The method was immunoSEQ multiplex PCR; TCRdb's version includes in-frame clones alone and lacks a portion of them. The table records more than 150,000 clones, under 95% of them present only once. On this clone itself: As yet, its antigen is unknown.

The CDR3 runs 15 residues. Trimming at V came to 4 bases and at J to 8 bases, leaving 9 bases not matched to a gene. CDR1 and CDR2 from the germline V gene are SGDLS and YYNGEE. Some second doses came at about 4 weeks and others at about 12 weeks; these were pooled. The origin of this receptor is an adult who received the AZD1222 COVID-19 vaccine. V gene TRBV9 combines with J gene TRBJ2-3; 11 nucleotides agree with TRBD2. The starting material was peripheral blood, obtained 28 days after the second AZD1222 dose. The CDR3 loop reads CASSPGTSGTSTQYF. CDR3 bases: TGTGCCAGCAGCCCAGGGACTAGCGGAACCAGTACGCAGTATTTT.